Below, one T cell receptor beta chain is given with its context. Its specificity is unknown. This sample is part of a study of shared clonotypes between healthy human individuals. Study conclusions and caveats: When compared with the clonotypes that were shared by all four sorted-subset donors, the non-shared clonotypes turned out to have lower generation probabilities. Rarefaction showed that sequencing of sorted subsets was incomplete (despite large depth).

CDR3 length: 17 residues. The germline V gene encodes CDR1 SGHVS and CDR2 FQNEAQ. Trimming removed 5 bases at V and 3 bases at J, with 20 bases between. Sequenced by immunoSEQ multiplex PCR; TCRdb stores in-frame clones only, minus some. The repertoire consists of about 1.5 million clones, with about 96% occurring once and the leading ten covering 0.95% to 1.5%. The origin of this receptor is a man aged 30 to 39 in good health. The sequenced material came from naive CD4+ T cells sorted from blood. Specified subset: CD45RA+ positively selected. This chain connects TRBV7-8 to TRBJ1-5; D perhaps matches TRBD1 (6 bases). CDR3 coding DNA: TGTGCCAGCAGCCCAATGACAGGCCTACTCGTCAATCAGCCCCAGCATTTT. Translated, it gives CASSPMTGLLVNQPQHF.